This T cell receptor (beta chain) was sequenced in a study of shared clonotypes between healthy human individuals. Points from the study as a whole: Larger richness was generally estimated for naive than memory subsets. Expectations were that clonotype sharing among donors would be affected by sequencing depth.

Trimming shortened V by 6 bases and J by 6 bases, and 15 bases separated the two germline ends. This CDR3 is built from 13 residues. The germline V gene encodes CDR1 MDHEN and CDR2 SYDVKM. Points on this clone: The antigen is not known.

TCRdb's table, derived via immunoSEQ multiplex PCR, lists solely in-frame clones and lacks some. The sample has about 2.3 million clones; over 90% are singletons. Nashville, Tennessee was home to all donors, who were Caucasian adults. CD45RA-negative memory and CD45RA+ naive subsets were split from the CD4+ cells. This chain joins TRBV28 and TRBJ2-7; D possibly corresponds to TRBD1 (5 bases). This receptor was identified in a man aged 18 to 29 in good health. Some clones in this sample may be carry-over from other donors' samples. The sequenced sample consisted of naive CD4+ T cells from PBMCs. Subset: CD45RA+ positively selected. CDR3 bases: TGTGCCAGCAGAAATCCTCAGGGCGGCGAGCAGTACTTC. This gives the protein CASRNPQGGEQYF.